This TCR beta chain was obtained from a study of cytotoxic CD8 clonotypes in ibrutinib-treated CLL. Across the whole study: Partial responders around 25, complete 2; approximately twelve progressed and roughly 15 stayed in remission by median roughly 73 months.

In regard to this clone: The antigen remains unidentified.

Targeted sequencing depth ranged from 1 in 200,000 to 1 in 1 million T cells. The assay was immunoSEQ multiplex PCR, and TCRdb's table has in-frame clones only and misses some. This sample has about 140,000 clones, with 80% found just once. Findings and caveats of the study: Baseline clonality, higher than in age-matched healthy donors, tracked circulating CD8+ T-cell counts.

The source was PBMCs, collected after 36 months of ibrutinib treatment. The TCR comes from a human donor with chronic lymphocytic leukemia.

CDR3 residues: CAWGGTATNEKLFF. CDR3 bases: TGTGCCTGGGGGGGGACGGCAACTAATGAAAAACTGTTTTTT. The rearrangement joins TRBV30 to TRBJ1-4; D possibly corresponds to TRBD1 (5 bases). The CDR3 sequence is 14 residues long. V lost 5 bases and J lost 0, with 10 bases in between. From germline, CDR1 is GTSNPN and CDR2 SVGIG (reference sequence).